This entry lists 9 T cell receptor beta chains sequenced from one sample in a study of CDR3 diversity in severe acne. TCRdb re-called the PCR reads through MiXCR, storing one row per CDR3 protein. The top ten hold under 15% of the sample, which has about 97,000 distinct CDR3 sequences, roughly half seen once. Sequenced sample: blood. The receptors originated from a male donor with acne.

The chain couples TRBV2 to TRBJ2-5; 11 bases agree with TRBD2. The CDR3 contains 15 residues. Germline values: CDR1 SNHLY, CDR2 FYNNEI. Trimming cost V 5 bases and J 5 bases; bases outside gene matches: 7. CDR3 protein: CASSYSGRAKETQYF. In DNA form, the CDR3 reads TGTGCCAGCAGTTATAGCGGGAGGGCTAAGGAGACCCAGTACTTC. Filled out from reference TRBV2 and TRBJ2-5, the complete variable domain reads EPEVTQTPSHQVTQMGQEVILRCVPISNHLYFYWYRQILGQKVEFLVSFYNNEISEKSEIFDDQFSVERPDGSNFTLKIRSTKLEDSAMYFCASSYSGRAKETQYFGPGTRLLVL.

As to this clonotype: No DNA is shown, since the ends of the CDR3 on it are uncertain; the CDR3 is the one TCRdb lists. The rearrangement joins TRBV7-6 to TRBJ2-7; the table's D call, TRBD2, was not checked against the DNA. The CDR3 totals 21 residues, both ends included. From germline, CDR1 is SGHVS and CDR2 FNYEAQ. CDR3 in amino acids: CASSFYICSASRGSFSYEQYF.

This chain connects TRBV19 to TRBJ2-3; the match to TRBD1 covers 10 bases. Germline V CDR1 and CDR2: LNHDA, SQIVND (reference sequence). The V gene end was trimmed by 5 bases and the J gene end by 5 bases; junction bases not matched to a gene: 10. This CDR3 is built from 16 residues. This chain's CDR3 is CASSAVGTGVLDTQYF. The CDR3 DNA follows: TGTGCCAGTAGTGCCGTGGGGACAGGGGTTCTAGATACGCAGTATTTT.

The sample holds many counts of this clonotype. The chain employs TRBV29-1 and TRBJ2-1; the D is unclear. CDR3 length: 13 residues. The germline gives CDR1 SQVTM, CDR2 ANQGSEA. The germline V and J ends were trimmed by 5 bases and 4 bases, with 12 bases remaining between them. The CDR3 coding sequence is TGCAGCGTTTCATCCCAAAATTACAATGAGCAGTTCTTC. As protein: CSVSSQNYNEQFF.

This clonotype came up many times. The chain combines TRBV14 with TRBJ2-1, with D possibly being TRBD2 (6 bases). Germline assignment: CDR1 SGHDN and CDR2 FVKESK. The CDR3 totals 15 residues. The germline V and J ends were trimmed by 1 base and 1 base, with 8 bases remaining between them. CDR3 DNA: TGTGCCAGCAGCCAAGGGGACTTATCCTACAATGAGCAGTTCTTC. It is translated as CASSQGDLSYNEQFF. The full variable domain, completed using reference TRBV14 and TRBJ2-1, is EAGVTQFPSHSVIEKGQTVTLRCDPISGHDNLYWYRRVMGKEIKFLLHFVKESKQDESGMPNNRFLAERTGGTYSTLKVQPAELEDSGVYFCASSQGDLSYNEQFFGPGTRLTVL.

This clonotype was counted many times. This chain uses TRBV6-2 or TRBV6-3 with TRBJ1-1, with D tentatively TRBD1 (5 bases). Germline V CDR1 and CDR2: MNHEY, SVGEGT. Trimming stripped 0 bases from V and 0 bases from J, with 11 bases between. The CDR3 is 16 amino acids. The CDR3 reads CASSYSTEGLNTEAFF. CDR3 bases: TGTGCCAGCAGTTACTCGACCGAGGGGTTGAACACTGAAGCTTTCTTT.

The chain links TRBV20-1 to TRBJ2-7; a possible D gene is TRBD2 (5 bases). The length of the CDR3 is 11 residues. V lost 5 bases and J lost 1, with 6 bases in between. The germline CDR1 and CDR2 sequences are DFQATT and SNEGSKA (reference sequence). This chain's CDR3 is CSARGSYEQYF. The CDR3 DNA reads TGCAGTGCTCGAGGGTCCTACGAGCAGTACTTC.

V and J are TRBV24-1 and TRBJ1-5; TRBD1 agrees at 9 bases. CDR3 length: 16 residues. V dropped 12 bases and J dropped 0; count of bases not matched to a gene: 11. Germline V lookup: CDR1 KGHDR, CDR2 SFDVKD. The DNA for the CDR3 is TGTGCCGGGAACAGGGGGCGCTTATGTAGCAATCAGCCCCAGCATTTT. Amino acid sequence: CAGNRGRLCSNQPQHF.

This clonotype has at least ten counts. Here the CDR3 reads CSARLAGETYEQYF. Here the CDR3 DNA reads TGCAGTGCTAGACTAGCGGGGGAAACCTACGAGCAGTACTTC. The rearrangement links TRBV20-1 to TRBJ2-7; the match to TRBD2 covers 10 bases. Germline V gene lookup returns CDR1 DFQATT and CDR2 SNEGSKA (reference sequence). The V and J ends lost 2 bases and 2 bases, in that order; junction bases with no gene match: 3. The CDR3 spans 14 residues.